The entry below gives a single TCR beta chain sequence along with its context. With 0 bases removed from V and 7 bases from J, the gap between germline ends came to 4 bases. Germline CDR1 reads MNHNS; CDR2 reads SASEGT. CDR3 length: 13 residues. The data were taken from a study of blood T cell repertoires in COVID-19. Libraries were prepared by immunoSEQ multiplex PCR; TCRdb keeps only in-frame clonotypes and omits some of them. The sample includes about 130,000 clones, more than 70% seen only once; the top ten take roughly 4.5%. The chain links TRBV6-1 to TRBJ1-6; no definite D call. The sequence came from a human donor in a cohort sampled during active COVID-19. The source material was peripheral blood. CDR3 coding DNA: TGTGCCAGCAGTGAAGCCCAGAATTCACCCCTCCACTTT. Translation gives CASSEAQNSPLHF.